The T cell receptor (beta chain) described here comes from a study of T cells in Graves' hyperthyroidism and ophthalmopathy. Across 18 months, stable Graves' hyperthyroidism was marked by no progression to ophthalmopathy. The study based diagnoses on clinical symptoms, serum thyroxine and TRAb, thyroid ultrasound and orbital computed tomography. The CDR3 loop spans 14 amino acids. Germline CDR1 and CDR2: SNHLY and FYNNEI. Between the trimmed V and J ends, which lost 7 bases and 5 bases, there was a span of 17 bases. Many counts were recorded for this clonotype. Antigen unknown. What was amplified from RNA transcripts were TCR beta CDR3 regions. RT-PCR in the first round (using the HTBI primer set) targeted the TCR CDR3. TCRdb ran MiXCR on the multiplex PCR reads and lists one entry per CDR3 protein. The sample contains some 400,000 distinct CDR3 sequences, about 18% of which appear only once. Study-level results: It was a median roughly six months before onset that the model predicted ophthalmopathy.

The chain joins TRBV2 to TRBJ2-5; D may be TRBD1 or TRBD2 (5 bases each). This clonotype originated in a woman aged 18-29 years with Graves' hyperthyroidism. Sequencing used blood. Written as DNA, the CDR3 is TGTGCCAGCACCCGGGGCAGGAGATGGGAGACCCAGTACTTC. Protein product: CASTRGRRWETQYF.